The 9 T cell receptor beta chains given below trace back to one sample, sequenced in a study of blood T cell repertoires in COVID-19. The repertoire was sequenced with immunoSEQ multiplex PCR; TCRdb's copy has only in-frame clones and lacks some. Of roughly 190,000 clones listed, approximately 86% were seen once; the top ten hold less than 3.5%. Material for sequencing was peripheral blood. The receptors were gathered from a man between 70 and 80 years old with acute or convalescent COVID-19.

The chain joins TRBV9 to TRBJ2-5, with 8 bases identical to TRBD2. Germline CDR1 and CDR2: SGDLS and YYNGEE. The CDR3 spans 16 residues. J lost 5 bases, V lost 4 bases, and 13 bases had no gene match. The CDR3 coding sequence is TGTGCCAGCAGCCCCGGTCGGGGGGGGGCATTCGAGACCCAGTACTTC. It translates to CASSPGRGGAFETQYF.

V is TRBV18 and J is TRBJ1-4; 8 positions match TRBD1. Germline V lookup: CDR1 KGHSH, CDR2 LQKENI. CDR3 size: 14 residues. J gave up 8 bases and V 6 bases, and 8 bases lay outside the gene matches. The CDR3 spells CASSSGQVMEKLFF. The CDR3 DNA follows: TGTGCCAGCTCGTCGGGACAGGTTATGGAAAAACTGTTTTTT.

The sample holds a few counts of this clone. V and J are TRBV10-3 and TRBJ1-5, with a tentative D call TRBD1 (6 bases). In germline, CDR1 is ENHRY, CDR2 SYGVKD. The CDR3 extends over 13 amino acids. Trimming removed 10 bases at V and 4 bases at J, with 14 bases between. CDR3 coding DNA: TGTGCCAGTCGGACAGAGGAAAATCAGCCCCAGCATTTT. Translation gives CASRTEENQPQHF.

This clone was seen once. This chain connects TRBV27 to TRBJ1-1; D remains unclear. From germline, CDR1 is MNHEY and CDR2 SMNVEV (reference sequence). Trimming pared 3 bases from V and 5 bases from J, leaving 13 bases between. The CDR3 has 14 amino acids. The DNA of the CDR3 is TGTGCCAGCAGTTTGCCCTACGGGGAAACTGAAGCTTTCTTT. Translating it yields CASSLPYGETEAFF.

V and J are TRBV9 and TRBJ2-1; tentatively, D is TRBD2 (6 bases). The germline CDR1 and CDR2 sequences are SGDLS and YYNGEE. This CDR3 spans 13 amino acids. V lost 4 bases and J 5 bases, leaving 10 bases between the germline ends. DNA for the CDR3: TGTGCCAGCAGCTTGGGACTGCACAATGAGCAGTTCTTC. It encodes CASSLGLHNEQFF. The full variable domain, with the rest looked up from reference TRBV9 and TRBJ2-1, is DSGVTQTPKHLITATGQRVTLRCSPRSGDLSVYWYQQSLDQGLQFLIQYYNGEERAKGNILERFSAQQFPDLHSELNLSSLELGDSALYFCASSLGLHNEQFFGPGTRLTVL.

The chain carries TRBV7-9 and TRBJ2-7; a weak D match, TRBD1 (5 bases). Germline V gene sequence: CDR1 SEHNR, CDR2 FQNEAQ (reference sequence). V lost 5 bases and J lost 3, with 14 bases in between. The CDR3 runs to 14 residues. The CDR3 coding sequence is TGTGCCAGCAGCCCGCCGACAGAAAACTACGAGCAGTACTTC. Its protein product is CASSPPTENYEQYF.

The chain is built from TRBV27 and TRBJ2-3; TRBD2 is a possible D gene (6 bases). V gave up 5 bases and J gave up 4 bases, with 13 bases separating them. Germline-derived CDR1 and CDR2 are MNHEY and SMNVEV (reference sequence). The CDR3 consists of 14 residues. CDR3 in amino acids: CASSPVRGSDTQYF. In DNA form, the CDR3 reads TGTGCCAGCAGTCCTGTCCGGGGGTCAGATACGCAGTATTTT.

The chain is built from TRBV15 and TRBJ1-5; D unclear. The V gene's germline CDR1 is LNHNV and CDR2 YYDKDF (reference sequence). The CDR3 extends over 14 amino acids. Trimming cost V 8 bases and J 1 base, with 12 bases left between them. CDR3 bases: TGTGCCACCGAGGGAGCGCGAAGCAATCAGCCCCAGCATTTT. It yields the protein CATEGARSNQPQHF.

This sequence joins TRBV5-4 and TRBJ1-5; 10 bases fit TRBD1. V trimming: 4 bases; J trimming: 4 bases; junction bases outside the gene matches: 8. CDR1 and CDR2 (germline): SGHNT, YYREEE (reference sequence). The CDR3 is 16 residues long. The CDR3 coding sequence is TGTGCCAGCAGCCGAGATCCGGGACAGGGGAATCAGCCCCAGCATTTT. Protein sequence: CASSRDPGQGNQPQHF.